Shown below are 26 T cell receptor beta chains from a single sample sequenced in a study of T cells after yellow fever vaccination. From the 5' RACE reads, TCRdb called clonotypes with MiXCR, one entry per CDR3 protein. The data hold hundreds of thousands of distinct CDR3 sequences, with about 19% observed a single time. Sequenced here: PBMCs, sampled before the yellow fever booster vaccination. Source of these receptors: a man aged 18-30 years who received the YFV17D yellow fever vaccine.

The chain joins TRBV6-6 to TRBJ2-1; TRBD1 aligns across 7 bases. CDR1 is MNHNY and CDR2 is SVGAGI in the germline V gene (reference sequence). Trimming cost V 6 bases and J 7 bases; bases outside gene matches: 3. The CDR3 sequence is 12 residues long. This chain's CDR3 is CASRSQGNEQFF. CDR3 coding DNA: TGTGCCAGCAGGTCACAGGGGAATGAGCAGTTCTTC.

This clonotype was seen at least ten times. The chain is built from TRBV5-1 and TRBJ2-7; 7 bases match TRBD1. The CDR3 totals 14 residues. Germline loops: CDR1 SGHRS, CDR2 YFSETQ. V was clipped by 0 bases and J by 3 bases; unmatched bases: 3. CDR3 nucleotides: TGCGCCAGCAGCTTGGGACAGGGTTACTACGAGCAGTACGTC. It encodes CASSLGQGYYEQYV.

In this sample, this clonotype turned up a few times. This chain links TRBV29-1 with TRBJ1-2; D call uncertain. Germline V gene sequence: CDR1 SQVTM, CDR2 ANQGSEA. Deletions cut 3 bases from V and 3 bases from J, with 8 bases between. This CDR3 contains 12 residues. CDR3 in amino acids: CSVEAVYYGYTF. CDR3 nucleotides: TGCAGCGTTGAGGCCGTCTACTATGGCTACACCTTC.

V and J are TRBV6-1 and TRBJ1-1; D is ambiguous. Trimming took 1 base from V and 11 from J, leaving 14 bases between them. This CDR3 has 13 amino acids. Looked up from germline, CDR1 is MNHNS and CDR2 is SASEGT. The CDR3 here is CASSEVPAEQAFF. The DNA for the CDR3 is TGTGCCAGCAGTGAAGTCCCAGCAGAGCAGGCTTTCTTT.

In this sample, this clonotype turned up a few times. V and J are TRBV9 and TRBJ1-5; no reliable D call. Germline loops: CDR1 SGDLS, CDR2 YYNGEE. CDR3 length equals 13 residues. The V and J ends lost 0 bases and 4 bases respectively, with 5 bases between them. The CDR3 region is CASSVEANQPQHF. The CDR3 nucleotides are TGTGCCAGCAGCGTAGAGGCTAATCAGCCCCAGCATTTT.

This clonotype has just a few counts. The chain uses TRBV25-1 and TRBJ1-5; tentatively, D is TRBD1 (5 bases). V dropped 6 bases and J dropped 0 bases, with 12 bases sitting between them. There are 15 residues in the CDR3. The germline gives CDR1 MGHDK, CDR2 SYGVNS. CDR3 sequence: CASSPGTYSNQPQHF. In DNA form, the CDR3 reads TGTGCCAGCAGCCCGGGGACTTATAGCAATCAGCCCCAGCATTTT.

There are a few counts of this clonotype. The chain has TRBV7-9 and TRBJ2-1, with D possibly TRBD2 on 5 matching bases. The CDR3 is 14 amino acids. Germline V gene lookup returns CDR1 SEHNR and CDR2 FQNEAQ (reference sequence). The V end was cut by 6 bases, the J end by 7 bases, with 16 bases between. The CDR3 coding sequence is TGTGCCAGCAGTTCCCGGGGATCCGGGAATGAGCAGTTCTTC. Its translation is CASSSRGSGNEQFF.

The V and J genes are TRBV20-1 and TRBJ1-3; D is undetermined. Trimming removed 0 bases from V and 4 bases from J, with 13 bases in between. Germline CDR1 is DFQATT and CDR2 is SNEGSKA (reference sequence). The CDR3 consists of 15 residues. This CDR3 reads CSARDDRVGGNTIYF. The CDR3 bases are TGCAGTGCTAGAGATGATCGAGTGGGGGGAAACACCATATATTTT.

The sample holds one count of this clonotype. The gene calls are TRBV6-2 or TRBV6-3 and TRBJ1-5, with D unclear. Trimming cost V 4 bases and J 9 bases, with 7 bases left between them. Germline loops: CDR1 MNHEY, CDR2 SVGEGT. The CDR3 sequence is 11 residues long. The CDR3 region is CASSLAGPQHF. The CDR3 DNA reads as TGTGCCAGCAGTTTGGCCGGGCCCCAGCATTTT.

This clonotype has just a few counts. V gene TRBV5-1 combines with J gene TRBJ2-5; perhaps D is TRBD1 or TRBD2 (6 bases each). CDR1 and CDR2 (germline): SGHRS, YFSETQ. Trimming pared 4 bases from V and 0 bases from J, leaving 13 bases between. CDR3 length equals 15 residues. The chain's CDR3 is CASSPAGGHQETQYF. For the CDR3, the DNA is TGCGCCAGCAGCCCGGCTGGGGGGCACCAAGAGACCCAGTACTTC.

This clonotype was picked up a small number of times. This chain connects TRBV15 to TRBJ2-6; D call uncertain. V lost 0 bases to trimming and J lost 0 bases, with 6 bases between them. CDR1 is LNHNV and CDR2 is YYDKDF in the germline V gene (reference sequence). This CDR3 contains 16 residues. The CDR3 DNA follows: TGTGCCACCAGCAGAGAGCGATACTCTGGGGCCAACGTCCTGACTTTC. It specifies CATSRERYSGANVLTF. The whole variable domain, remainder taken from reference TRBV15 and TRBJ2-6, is DAMVIQNPRYQVTQFGKPVTLSCSQTLNHNVMYWYQQKSSQAPKLLFHYYDKDFNNEADTPDNFQSRRPNTSFCFLDIRSPGLGDTAMYLCATSRERYSGANVLTFGAGSRLTVL.

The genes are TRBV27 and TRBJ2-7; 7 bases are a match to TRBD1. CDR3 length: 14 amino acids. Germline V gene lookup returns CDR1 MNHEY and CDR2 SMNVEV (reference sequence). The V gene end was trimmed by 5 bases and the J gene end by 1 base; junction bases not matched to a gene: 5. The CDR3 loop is CASSTKTGSYEQYV. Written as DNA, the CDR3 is TGTGCCAGCAGTACCAAGACAGGGTCCTACGAGCAGTACGTC.

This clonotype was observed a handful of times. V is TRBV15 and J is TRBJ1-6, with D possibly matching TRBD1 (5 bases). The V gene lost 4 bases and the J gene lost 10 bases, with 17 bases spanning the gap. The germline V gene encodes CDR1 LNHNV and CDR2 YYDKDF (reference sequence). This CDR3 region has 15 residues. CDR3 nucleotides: TGTGCCACCAGCACGAGCCACTCCGGGGGGTCACCCCTCCACTTT. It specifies CATSTSHSGGSPLHF.

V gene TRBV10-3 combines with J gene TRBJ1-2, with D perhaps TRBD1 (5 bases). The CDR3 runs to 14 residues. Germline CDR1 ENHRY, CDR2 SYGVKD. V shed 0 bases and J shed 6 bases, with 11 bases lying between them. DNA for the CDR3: TGTGCCATCAGTGAGTCGAGTGGGACCCATGGCTACACCTTC. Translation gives CAISESSGTHGYTF.

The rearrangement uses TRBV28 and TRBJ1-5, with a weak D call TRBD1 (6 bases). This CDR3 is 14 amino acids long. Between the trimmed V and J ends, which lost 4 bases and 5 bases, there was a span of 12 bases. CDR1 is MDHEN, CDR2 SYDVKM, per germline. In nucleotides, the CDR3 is TGTGCCAGCAGTTCCGCGAGGGGGGATCAGCCCCAGCATTTT. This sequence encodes CASSSARGDQPQHF.

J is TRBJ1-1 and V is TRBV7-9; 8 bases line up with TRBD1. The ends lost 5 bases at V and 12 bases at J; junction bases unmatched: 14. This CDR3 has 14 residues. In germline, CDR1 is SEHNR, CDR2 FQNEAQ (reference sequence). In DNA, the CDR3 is TGTGCCAGCAGCCCGGACAGGGAGATTCCTCTGCCTTTCTTT. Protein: CASSPDREIPLPFF.

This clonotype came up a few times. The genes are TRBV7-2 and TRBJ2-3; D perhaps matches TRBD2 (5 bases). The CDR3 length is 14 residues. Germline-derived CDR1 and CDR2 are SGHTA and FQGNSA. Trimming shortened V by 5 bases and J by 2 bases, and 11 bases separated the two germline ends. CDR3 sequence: CASSPGLTTDTQYF. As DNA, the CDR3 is TGTGCCAGCAGCCCAGGACTGACCACAGATACGCAGTATTTT.

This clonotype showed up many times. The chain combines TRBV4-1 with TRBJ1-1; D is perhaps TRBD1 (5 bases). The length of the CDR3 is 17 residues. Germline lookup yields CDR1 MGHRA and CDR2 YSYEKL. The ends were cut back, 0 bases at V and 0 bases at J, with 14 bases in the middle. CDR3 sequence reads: CASSQESGGGMNTEAFF. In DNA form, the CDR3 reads TGCGCCAGCAGCCAAGAGAGTGGGGGTGGCATGAACACTGAAGCTTTCTTT.

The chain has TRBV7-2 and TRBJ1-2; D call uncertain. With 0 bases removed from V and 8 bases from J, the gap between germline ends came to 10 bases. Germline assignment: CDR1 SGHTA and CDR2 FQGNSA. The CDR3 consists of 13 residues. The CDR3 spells CASSLAAGQGYTF. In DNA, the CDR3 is TGTGCCAGCAGCTTAGCGGCAGGTCAAGGCTACACCTTC. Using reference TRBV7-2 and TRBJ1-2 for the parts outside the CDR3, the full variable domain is GAGVSQSPSNKVTEKGKDVELRCDPISGHTALYWYRQSLGQGLEFLIYFQGNSAPDKSGLPSDRFSAERTGGSVSTLTIQRTQQEDSAVYLCASSLAAGQGYTFGSGTRLTVV.

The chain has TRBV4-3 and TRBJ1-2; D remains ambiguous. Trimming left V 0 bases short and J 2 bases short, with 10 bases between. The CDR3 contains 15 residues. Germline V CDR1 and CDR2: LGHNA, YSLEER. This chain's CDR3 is CASSQDIRRNYGYTF. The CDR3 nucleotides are TGCGCCAGCAGCCAAGATATCCGCAGAAACTATGGCTACACCTTC.

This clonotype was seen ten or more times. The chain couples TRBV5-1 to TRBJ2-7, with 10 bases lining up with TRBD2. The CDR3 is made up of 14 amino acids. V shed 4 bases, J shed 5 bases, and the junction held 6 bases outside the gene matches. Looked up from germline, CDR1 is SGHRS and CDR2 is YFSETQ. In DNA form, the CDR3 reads TGCGCCAGCAGCATGCTGAGCGGGGGGGACGAGCAGTACGTC. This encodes CASSMLSGGDEQYV.

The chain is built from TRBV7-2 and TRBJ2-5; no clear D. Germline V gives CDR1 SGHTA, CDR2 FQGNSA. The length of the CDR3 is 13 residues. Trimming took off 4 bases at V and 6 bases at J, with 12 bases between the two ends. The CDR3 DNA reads TGTGCCAGCAGCTCGCATGAGGCTAAGACCCAGTACTTC. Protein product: CASSSHEAKTQYF.

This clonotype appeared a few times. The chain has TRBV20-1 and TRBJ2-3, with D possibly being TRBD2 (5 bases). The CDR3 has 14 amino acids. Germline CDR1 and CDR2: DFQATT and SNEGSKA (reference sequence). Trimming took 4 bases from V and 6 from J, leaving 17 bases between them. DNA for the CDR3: TGCAGTGCTAATGACATATCGGAGGTGGATACGCAGTATTTT. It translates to CSANDISEVDTQYF.

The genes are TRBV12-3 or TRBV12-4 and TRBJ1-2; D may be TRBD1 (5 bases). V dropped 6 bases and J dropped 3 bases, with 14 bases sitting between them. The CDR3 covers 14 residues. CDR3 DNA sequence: TGTGCCAGCAGCCCACGGTTGGGACACTATGGCTACACCTTC. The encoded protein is CASSPRLGHYGYTF.

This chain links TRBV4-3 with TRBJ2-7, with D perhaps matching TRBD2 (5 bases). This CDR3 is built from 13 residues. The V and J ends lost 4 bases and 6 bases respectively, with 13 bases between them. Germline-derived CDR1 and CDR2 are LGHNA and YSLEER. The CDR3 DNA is TGCGCCAGCAGCCGTTTTTTGGGGAGCGAGCAGTACGTC. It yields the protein CASSRFLGSEQYV.

As DNA, the CDR3 is TGTGCCAGCTCACCATCGGCGTGGGTCGGCGAAAAACTGTTTTTT. Amino acids: CASSPSAWVGEKLFF. The chain combines TRBV18 with TRBJ1-4, with D hard to call. CDR3 size: 15 residues. CDR1 is KGHSH and CDR2 is LQKENI in the germline V gene. V was trimmed by 2 bases and J by 8 bases, leaving 15 bases between them. The full variable domain, rest sourced from reference TRBV18 and TRBJ1-4, is NAGVMQNPRHLVRRRGQEARLRCSPMKGHSHVYWYRQLPEEGLKFMVYLQKENIIDESGMPKERFSAEFPKEGPSILRIQQVVRGDSAAYFCASSPSAWVGEKLFFGSGTQLSVL.